This T cell receptor beta chain was sequenced in a study of T cells in Graves' hyperthyroidism and ophthalmopathy. Amplified regions were TCR beta CDR3 sequences from RNA transcripts. Researchers ran a first-round RT-PCR on the TCR CDR3 using the HTBI primer set. TCRdb re-analysed the multiplex PCR reads in MiXCR, keeping a single row per CDR3 protein. Of about 690,000 distinct CDR3 sequences listed, 17% are singletons. General study points: Ophthalmopathy onset followed model prediction by a median around 6.9 months.

This clonotype appeared a few times. Antigen: not known. Investigators excluded patients with uncontrolled infection, other autoimmune disease, pregnancy or lactation. Germline V lookup: CDR1 LNHNV, CDR2 YYDKDF (reference sequence). The CDR3 is made up of 12 amino acids. V shed 9 bases and J shed 2 bases, with 10 bases lying between them. This chain links TRBV15 with TRBJ2-5, with a tentative D call TRBD2 (7 bases). The sequence came from a man in his fifties with Graves' hyperthyroidism. The sequenced sample was blood. In nucleotides, the CDR3 is TGTGCCACAGGGAGGGGGCAAGAGACCCAGTACTTC. It yields the protein CATGRGQETQYF.